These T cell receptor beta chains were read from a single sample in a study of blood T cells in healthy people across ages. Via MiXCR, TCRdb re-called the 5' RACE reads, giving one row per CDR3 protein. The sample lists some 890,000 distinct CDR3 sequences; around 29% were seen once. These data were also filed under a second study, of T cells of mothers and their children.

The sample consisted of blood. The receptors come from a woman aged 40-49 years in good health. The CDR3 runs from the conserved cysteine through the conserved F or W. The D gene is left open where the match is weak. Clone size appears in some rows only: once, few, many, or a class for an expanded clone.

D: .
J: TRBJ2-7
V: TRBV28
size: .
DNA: TGTGCCAGCAGTTCCACCGGGACACCTTTCTACGAGCAGTACTTC
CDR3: CASSSTGTPFYEQYF

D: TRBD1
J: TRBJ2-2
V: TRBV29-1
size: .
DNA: TGCAGCGTAAAGGACAGGGCGAACACCGGGGAGCTGTTTTTT
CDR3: CSVKDRANTGELFF

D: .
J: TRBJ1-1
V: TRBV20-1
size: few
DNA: TGCAGTGCTAGCGACGGGATGTCGAACACTGAAGCTTTCTTT
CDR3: CSASDGMSNTEAFF

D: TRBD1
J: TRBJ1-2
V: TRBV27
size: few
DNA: TGTGCCAGCAGTTTATCTGGGTCAGGGGGCTGGTTCTATGGCCACACCTTC
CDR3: CASSLSGSGGWFYGHTF

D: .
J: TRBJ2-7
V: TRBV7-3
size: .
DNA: TGTGCCAGCAGCTTCGGAGGTACAGGGCGAAATGAGCAGTACTTC
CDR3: CASSFGGTGRNEQYF

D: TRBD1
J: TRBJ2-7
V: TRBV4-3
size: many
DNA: TGCGCCAGCAGCCAAGTGTCTCACAGGGGTGAGCAGTACTTC
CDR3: CASSQVSHRGEQYF

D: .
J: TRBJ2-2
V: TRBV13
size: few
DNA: TGTGCCAGCAACCTAGGGACCCCGGGAACCGGGGAGCTGTTTTTT
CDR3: CASNLGTPGTGELFF

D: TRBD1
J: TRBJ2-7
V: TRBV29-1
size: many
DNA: TGCAGCGTCGATTACACCTCAGGGGGCGAGCAGTACTTC
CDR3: CSVDYTSGGEQYF

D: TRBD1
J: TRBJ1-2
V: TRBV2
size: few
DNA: TGTGCCAGCCACACAGGGGGCAGCTATGGCTACACCTTC
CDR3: CASHTGGSYGYTF

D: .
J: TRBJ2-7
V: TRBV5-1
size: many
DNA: TGCGCCAGCAGCTTGGGTTGGGGTGGCTACGAGCAGTACTTC
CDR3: CASSLGWGGYEQYF

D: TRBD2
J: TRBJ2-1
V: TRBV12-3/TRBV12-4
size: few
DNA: TGTGCCAGCAGTTTTCTAGCGGGGGGGTACAGTGAGCAGTTCTTC
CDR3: CASSFLAGGYSEQFF

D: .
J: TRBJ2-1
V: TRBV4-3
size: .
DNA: TGCGCCAGCAGCCAAGATATGGGCCACAATGAGCAGTTCTTC
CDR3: CASSQDMGHNEQFF

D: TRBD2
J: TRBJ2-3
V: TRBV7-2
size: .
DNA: TGTGCCAGCAGCCTACGGGAGGCAGATACGCAGTATTTT
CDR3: CASSLREADTQYF

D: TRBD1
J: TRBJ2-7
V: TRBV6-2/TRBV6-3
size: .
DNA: TGTGCCAGCACCCCTTGGGACAGGGGGCTTCGCGAGCAGTACTTC
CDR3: CASTPWDRGLREQYF

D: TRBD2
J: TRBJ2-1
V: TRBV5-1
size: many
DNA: TGCGCCAGCAGCTTGGCCCGAGCGGGGTCCTACAATGAGCAGTTCTTC
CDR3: CASSLARAGSYNEQFF

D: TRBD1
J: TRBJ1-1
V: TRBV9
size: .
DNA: TGTGCCAGCAGCGTGGGTATGAAAACAGGGGGCACTGAAGCTTTCTTT
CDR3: CASSVGMKTGGTEAFF

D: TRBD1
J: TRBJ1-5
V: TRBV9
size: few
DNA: TGTGCCAGCAGCCGACAGGGGAATAGCAATCAGCCCCAGCATTTT
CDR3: CASSRQGNSNQPQHF

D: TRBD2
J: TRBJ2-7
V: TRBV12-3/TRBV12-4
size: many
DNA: TGTGCCAGCAGTTCTAGCGGGGGGACCCACGAGCAGTACTTC
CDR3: CASSSSGGTHEQYF

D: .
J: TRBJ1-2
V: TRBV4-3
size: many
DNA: TGCGCCAGCAGCCAACAGGGCCTTAACTATGGCTACACCTTC
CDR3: CASSQQGLNYGYTF

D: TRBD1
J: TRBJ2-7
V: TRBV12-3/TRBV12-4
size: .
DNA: TGTGCCAGCAGACAGACGGACAGGGGAAGCTCCTACGAGCAGTACTTC
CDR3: CASRQTDRGSSYEQYF

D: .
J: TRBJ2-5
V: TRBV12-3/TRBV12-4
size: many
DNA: TGTGCCAGCAGTTTCCGGGACGGGGCGATGGGGACCCAGTACTTC
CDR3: CASSFRDGAMGTQYF

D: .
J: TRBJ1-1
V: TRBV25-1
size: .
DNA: TGTGTCAGCAGTGATGACAGGATGAACACTGAAGCTTTCTTT
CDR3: CVSSDDRMNTEAFF

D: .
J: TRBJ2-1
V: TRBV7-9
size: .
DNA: TGTGCCAGCAGCCGTACGCCGGGGGCGGTGAATGAGCAGTTCTTC
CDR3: CASSRTPGAVNEQFF

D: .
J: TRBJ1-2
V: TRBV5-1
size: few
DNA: TGCGCCAGCAGCTCCGGTGGGGCGTTAGTGGACTACACCTTC
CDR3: CASSSGGALVDYTF

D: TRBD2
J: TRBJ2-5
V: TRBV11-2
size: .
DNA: TGTGCCAGCAGCTTCCAAGCGGGGGTAAGGCAAGAGACCCAGTACTTC
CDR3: CASSFQAGVRQETQYF

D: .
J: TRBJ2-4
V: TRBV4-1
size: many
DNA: TGCGCCAGCAGCCAAGATGTGGAGAAGTCAAACATTCAGTACTTC
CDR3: CASSQDVEKSNIQYF

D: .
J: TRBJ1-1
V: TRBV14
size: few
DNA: TGTGCCAGCAGCCAAGAGGCAGGGGCTTACCTTAGCGCTTTCTTT
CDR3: CASSQEAGAYLSAFF

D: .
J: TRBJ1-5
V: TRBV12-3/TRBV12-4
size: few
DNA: TGTGCCAGCAGTTTCGACAGACTTAGCAATCAGCCCCAGCATTTT
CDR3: CASSFDRLSNQPQHF

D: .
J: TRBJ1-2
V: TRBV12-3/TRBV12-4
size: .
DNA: TGTGCCAGCAGTGCGATTGAGAATTATGGCTACACCTTC
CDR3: CASSAIENYGYTF

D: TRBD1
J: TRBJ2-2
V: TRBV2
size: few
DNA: TGTGCCAGTAATCCGGACAGGGTGACCGGGGAGCTGTTTTTT
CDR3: CASNPDRVTGELFF

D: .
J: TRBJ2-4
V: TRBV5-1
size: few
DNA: TGCGCCAGCGGGACAGAAATGAGGGGGGGAGCCAAAAACATTCAGTACTTC
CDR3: CASGTEMRGGAKNIQYF

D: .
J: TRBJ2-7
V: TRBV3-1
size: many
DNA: TGTGCCAGCAGCCAATTGCGAAACGAGCAGTACTTC
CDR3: CASSQLRNEQYF

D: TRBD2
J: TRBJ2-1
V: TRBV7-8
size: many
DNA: TGTGCCAGCAGCTCACCCGGACTAGCGGGGGTTAGCTCCTACAATGAGCAGTTCTTC
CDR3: CASSSPGLAGVSSYNEQFF

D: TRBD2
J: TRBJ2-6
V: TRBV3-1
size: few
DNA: TGTGCCAGCAGGGGAGGGAACTCTGGGGCCAACGTCCCGACTTTC
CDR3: CASRGGNSGANVPTF

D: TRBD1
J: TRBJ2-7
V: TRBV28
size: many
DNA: TGTGCCAGCAGTTCAGCCACCCCTGACAGGGGGACTACCTACGAGCAGTACTTC
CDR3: CASSSATPDRGTTYEQYF

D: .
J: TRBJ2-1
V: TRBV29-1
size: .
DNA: TGCAGCGTTGAACGTAAGGTCCCAGGTGAGCAGTTCTTC
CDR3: CSVERKVPGEQFF

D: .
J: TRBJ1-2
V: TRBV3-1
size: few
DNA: TGTGCCAGCAGCTTCGGCGGAGAGGTTTGGAGTAACTATGGCTACACCTTC
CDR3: CASSFGGEVWSNYGYTF

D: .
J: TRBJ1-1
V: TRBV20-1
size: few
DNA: TGCAGTGCTAGCCCAGGGGCTAACACTGAAGCTTTCTTT
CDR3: CSASPGANTEAFF

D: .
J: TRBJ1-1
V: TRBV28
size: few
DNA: TGTGCCAGCAGAACACAGGTGGACCTGGCAGCTTTCTTT
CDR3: CASRTQVDLAAFF

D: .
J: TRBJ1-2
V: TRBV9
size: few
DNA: TGTGCCAGCACCCCTCGCCAGGGTGTGGGTGGCTACACCTTC
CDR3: CASTPRQGVGGYTF

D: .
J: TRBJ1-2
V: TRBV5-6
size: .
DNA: TGTGCCAGCAGCCAGAGGCTAGTCGTTCCTAACTATGGCTACACCTTC
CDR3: CASSQRLVVPNYGYTF

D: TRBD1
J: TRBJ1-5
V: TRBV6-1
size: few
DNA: TGTGCCAGCAGCTTCCCACGAGACGACAGGGAAGCGCATCAGCCCCAGCATTTT
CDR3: CASSFPRDDREAHQPQHF

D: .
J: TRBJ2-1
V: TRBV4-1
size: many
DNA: TGCGCCAGCAGCCAAAACATTGGTGAGCAGTTCTTC
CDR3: CASSQNIGEQFF

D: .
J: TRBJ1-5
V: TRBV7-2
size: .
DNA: TGTGCCAGCAGCTTAGCAGCCGGGACGGGGTTACGGAATCAGCCCCAGCATTTT
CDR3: CASSLAAGTGLRNQPQHF

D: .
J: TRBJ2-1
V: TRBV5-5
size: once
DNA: TGTGCCAGCAGCTACCTCGCGACTCCGAACAATGAGCAGTTCTTC
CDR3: CASSYLATPNNEQFF

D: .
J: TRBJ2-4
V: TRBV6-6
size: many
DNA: TGTGCCAGCAGTAGGACGAAGTCCGACCTAGCCAAAAACATTCAGTACTTC
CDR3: CASSRTKSDLAKNIQYF

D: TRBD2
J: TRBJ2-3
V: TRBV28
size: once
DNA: TGTGCCAGCAGTTTGGTAGCGGGGAGATATACGCAGTATTTT
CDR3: CASSLVAGRYTQYF

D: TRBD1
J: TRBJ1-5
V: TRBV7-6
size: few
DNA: TGTGCCAGCAGATCCAGGGGGGACAGTTATAGCAATCAGCCCCAGCATTTT
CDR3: CASRSRGDSYSNQPQHF

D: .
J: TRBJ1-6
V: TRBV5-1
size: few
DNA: TGCGCCAGCAGAGCGACGGAAACCAATCCACCCCTCCACTTT
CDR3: CASRATETNPPLHF

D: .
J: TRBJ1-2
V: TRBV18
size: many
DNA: TGTGCCAGCTCACCAGGTTTGCAGGGAACCTATGGCTACACCTTC
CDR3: CASSPGLQGTYGYTF

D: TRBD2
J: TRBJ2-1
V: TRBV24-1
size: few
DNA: TGTGCCACCAGTGTTGCTAGCGGGATGGGGTCCTACAATGGGCAGTTCTTC
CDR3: CATSVASGMGSYNGQFF

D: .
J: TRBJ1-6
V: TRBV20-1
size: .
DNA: TGCAGTGCTAGAGGCTTGGGGTCACCCCGCCACTTT
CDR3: CSARGLGSPRHF

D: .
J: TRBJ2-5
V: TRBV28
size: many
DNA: TGTGCCAGCACCCCCAACTCCGGAGGGCGAGAGACCCAGTACTTC
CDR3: CASTPNSGGRETQYF

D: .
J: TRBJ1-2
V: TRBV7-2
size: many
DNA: TGTGCCAGCAGCTTAGTGCTCGTGGGGGCAAGAGGCTACACCTTC
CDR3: CASSLVLVGARGYTF

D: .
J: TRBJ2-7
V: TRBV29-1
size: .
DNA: TGCAGCATCCGACAGGGAGGGCCCTACAATGAGCAGTACTTC
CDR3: CSIRQGGPYNEQYF

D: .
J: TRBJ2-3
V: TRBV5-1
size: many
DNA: TGCGCCAGCAGCAGAGGGACATCGACTAGCACAGATACGCAGTATTTT
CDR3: CASSRGTSTSTDTQYF

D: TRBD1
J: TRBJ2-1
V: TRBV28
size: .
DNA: TGTGCCAGCAGTATCCTTCCGGGACAGGGGGTTGGTAATGAGCAGTTCTTC
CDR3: CASSILPGQGVGNEQFF

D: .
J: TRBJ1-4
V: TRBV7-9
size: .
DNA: TGTGCCAGCAGCCTCTCCCCAGATAAACTGTTTTTT
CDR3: CASSLSPDKLFF

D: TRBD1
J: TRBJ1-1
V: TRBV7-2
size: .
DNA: TGTGCCAGCAGCTCCGACAGGGCCGTAACGATTGGTTTCTTT
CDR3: CASSSDRAVTIGFF